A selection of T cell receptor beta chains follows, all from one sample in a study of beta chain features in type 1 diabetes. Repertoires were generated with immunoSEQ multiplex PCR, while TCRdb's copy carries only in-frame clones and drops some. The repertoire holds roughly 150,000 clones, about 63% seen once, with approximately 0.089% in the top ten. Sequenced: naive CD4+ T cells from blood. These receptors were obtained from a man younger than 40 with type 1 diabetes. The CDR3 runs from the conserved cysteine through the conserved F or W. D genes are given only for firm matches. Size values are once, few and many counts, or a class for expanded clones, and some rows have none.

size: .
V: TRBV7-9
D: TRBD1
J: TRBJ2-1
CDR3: CASTWAGGGDEQFF
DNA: TGTGCCAGCACCTGGGCAGGGGGCGGAGATGAGCAGTTCTTC

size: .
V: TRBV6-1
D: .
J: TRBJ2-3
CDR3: CASSEGRGWPDTQYF
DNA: TGTGCCAGCAGTGAAGGAAGGGGTTGGCCAGATACGCAGTATTTT

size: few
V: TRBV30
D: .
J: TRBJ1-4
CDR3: CAWSMGHQREKLFF
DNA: TGTGCCTGGAGTATGGGGCACCAAAGGGAAAAACTGTTTTTT

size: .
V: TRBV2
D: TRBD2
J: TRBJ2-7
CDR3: CASLGLAAYEQYF
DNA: TGTGCCAGCTTGGGACTAGCGGCCTACGAGCAGTACTTC

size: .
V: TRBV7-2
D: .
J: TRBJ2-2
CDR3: CASSSAVGGPNTGELFF
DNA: TGTGCCAGCAGCTCTGCTGTGGGGGGGCCGAACACCGGGGAGCTGTTTTTT

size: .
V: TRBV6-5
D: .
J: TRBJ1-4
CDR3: CASSLQGIAEKLFF
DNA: TGTGCCAGCAGTCTTCAGGGGATAGCAGAAAAACTGTTTTTT

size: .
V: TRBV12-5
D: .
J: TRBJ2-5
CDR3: CASAQGSRETQYF
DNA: TGTGCTAGTGCCCAGGGTTCGAGGGAGACCCAGTACTTC

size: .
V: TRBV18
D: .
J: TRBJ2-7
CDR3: CASSPQKATSYEQYF
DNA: TGTGCCAGCTCACCACAGAAGGCTACCTCCTACGAGCAGTACTTC

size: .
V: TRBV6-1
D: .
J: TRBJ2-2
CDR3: CASSKNTGELFF
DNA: TGTGCCAGCAGCAAGAACACCGGGGAGCTGTTTTTT

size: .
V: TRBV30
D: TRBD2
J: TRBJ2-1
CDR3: CAWSTWRTSGGASQASQFF
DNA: TGTGCCTGGAGTACCTGGCGGACTAGCGGGGGGGCCTCTCAGGCCAGCCAGTTCTTC

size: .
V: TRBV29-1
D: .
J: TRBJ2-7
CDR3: CSVGTYEQYF
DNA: TGCAGCGTGGGGACCTACGAGCAGTACTTC

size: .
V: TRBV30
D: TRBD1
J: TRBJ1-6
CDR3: CAWTGQGNSPLHF
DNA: TGTGCCTGGACGGGACAGGGAAATTCACCCCTCCACTTT

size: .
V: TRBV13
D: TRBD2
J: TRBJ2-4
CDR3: CASSRLAGGPNIQYF
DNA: TGTGCCAGCAGCCGCCTAGCGGGGGGGCCTAACATTCAGTACTTC

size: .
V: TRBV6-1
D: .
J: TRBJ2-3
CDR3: CASSGGWSTDTQYF
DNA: TGTGCCAGCTCCGGAGGGTGGAGCACAGATACGCAGTATTTT

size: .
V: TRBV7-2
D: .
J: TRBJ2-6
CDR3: CASSLGSRLVGANVLTF
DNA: TGTGCCAGCAGCTTAGGGTCTAGGCTAGTTGGGGCCAACGTCCTGACTTTC

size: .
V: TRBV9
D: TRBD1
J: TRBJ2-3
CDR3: CASTQSGTGFADTQYF
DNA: TGTGCCAGCACTCAATCCGGGACAGGGTTTGCAGATACGCAGTATTTT

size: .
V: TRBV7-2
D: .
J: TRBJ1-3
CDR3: CASSFTNGPGNTIYF
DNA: TGTGCCAGCAGCTTTACCAACGGACCTGGAAACACCATATATTTT

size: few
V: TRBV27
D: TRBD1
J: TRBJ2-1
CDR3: CASSLETGGYNEQFF
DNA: TGTGCCAGCAGTTTAGAAACAGGGGGCTACAATGAGCAGTTCTTC

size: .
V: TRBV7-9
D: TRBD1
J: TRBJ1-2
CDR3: CASSEGTGLRGYTF
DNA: TGTGCCAGCAGCGAGGGGACAGGCCTTCGTGGCTACACCTTC

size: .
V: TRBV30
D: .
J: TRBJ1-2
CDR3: CAWSVSNYGYTF
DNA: TGTGCCTGGAGTGTTTCCAACTATGGCTACACCTTC

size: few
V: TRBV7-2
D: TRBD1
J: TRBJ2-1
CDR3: CAAGETGSSYNEQFF
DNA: TGTGCAGCCGGGGAGACAGGGAGCTCCTACAATGAGCAGTTCTTC

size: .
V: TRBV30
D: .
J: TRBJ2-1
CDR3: CAWATGYNEQFF
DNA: TGTGCCTGGGCGACAGGATACAATGAGCAGTTCTTC

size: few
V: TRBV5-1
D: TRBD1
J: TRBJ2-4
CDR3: CASSWGQGMNKNIQYF
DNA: TGCGCCAGCAGCTGGGGACAGGGGATGAACAAAAACATTCAGTACTTC

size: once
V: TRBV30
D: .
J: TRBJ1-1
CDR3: CACNPGPRTTEAFF
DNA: TGTGCCTGTAACCCGGGACCGCGAACAACTGAAGCTTTCTTT

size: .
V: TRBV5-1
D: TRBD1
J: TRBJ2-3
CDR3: CASSLYGTGQDTQYF
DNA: TGCGCCAGCAGCTTGTATGGGACAGGGCAAGATACGCAGTATTTT

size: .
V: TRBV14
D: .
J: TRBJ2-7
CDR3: CASSQRDSGYEQYF
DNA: TGTGCCAGCAGCCAACGTGACAGCGGCTACGAGCAGTACTTC

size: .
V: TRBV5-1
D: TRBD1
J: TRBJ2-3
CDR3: CASSRTGGEDTQYF
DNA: TGCGCCAGCAGCCGTACAGGGGGCGAAGATACGCAGTATTTT

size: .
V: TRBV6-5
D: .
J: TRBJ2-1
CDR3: CASSYSPGREFF
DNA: TGTGCCAGCAGTTACTCGCCGGGGCGCGAGTTCTTC